The present T cell receptor beta chain was sequenced within a study of blood T cell repertoires in COVID-19. As for the study in general: Acute-phase and convalescent COVID-19 samples originated in the United States, Italy and Spain. T cells, B-cell-depleted T cells, or PBMCs supplied cDNA or gDNA.

The CDR3 extends over 16 amino acids. The germline V gene encodes CDR1 MDHEN and CDR2 SYDVKM. Trimming removed 4 bases from V and 5 bases from J, with 20 bases in between. Source study methods: Amplifying reference gene primers gave estimates of nucleated cell counts. Profiled with immunoSEQ multiplex PCR; TCRdb holds only in-frame clones, not every one. For V, J and clone size, that table is used; D and trimming come from the DNA. There are some 80,000 clones in the sample; 60% to 85% occur only once, and approximately 5% lies in the top ten. This clone has just a few counts. The sample consisted of peripheral blood. The sequence came from a woman older than 75 with active or convalescent COVID-19. The V gene is TRBV28, the J gene TRBJ1-1; D perhaps matches TRBD1 (5 bases). The CDR3 nucleotides read TGTGCCAGCAGTTCGCCAGGGTTGAGGTTCAGGACTGAAGCTTTCTTT. Protein sequence: CASSSPGLRFRTEAFF.